The present T cell receptor (beta chain) was sequenced within a study of CD8 T cells in ankylosing spondylitis. Study-level points and caveats: From matched ankylosing spondylitis synovial fluid, disease-linked clones were reportedly recovered at significantly enriched levels.

Comments on this clonotype: Its matching antigen is unknown.

V lost 3 bases, J lost 2 bases, and 8 bases lay in between. CDR1 DFQATT and CDR2 SNEGSKA come from the germline V gene (reference sequence). The CDR3 spans 12 residues. TCRdb independently ran MiXCR on the 5' RACE reads; one entry per CDR3 protein. The repertoire includes about 240,000 distinct CDR3 sequences, 8.6% of them detected once, and under 7.5% sits in the top ten. The rearrangement uses TRBV20-1 and TRBJ2-7, with D hard to call. The source is a male donor with ankylosing spondylitis or in good health (not recorded which). The source material was blood, either unsorted or a sorted T cell fraction (not recorded which). Here the CDR3 DNA reads TGCAGTGCTAGGGAAGAGGCCTACGAGCAGTACTTC. It translates to CSAREEAYEQYF.